The source of this T cell receptor (beta chain) is a study of long-term antiretroviral therapy in people with HIV. Germline trimming cut 0 bases from V and 7 bases from J; bases unmatched to any gene: 13. The CDR3 has 18 residues. Germline CDR1 and CDR2: SGHVS and FQNEAQ. Study outcomes and limitations: The study found that diversity rose after ART but stayed below transplant donor controls.

For this clone: Its target is unknown.

Survey-level resolution applied to immunoSEQ assay v3.0. The assay was immunoSEQ multiplex PCR, and TCRdb's table has in-frame clones only and misses some. This table holds about 28,000 clones, just over 85% found once. Donors each had at least one pre-ART PBMC sample and at least two post-ART ones. This rearrangement joins TRBV7-8 to TRBJ2-1; TRBD1 matches at 9 bases. This receptor was identified in a woman aged 30 to 39 with HIV. The sample consisted of unsorted PBMCs, taken 0.8 years after starting antiretroviral therapy. CDR3 nucleotides: TGTGCCAGCAGCTTAGCAGTATTAGGACAGGGGCGGGGAAATGAGCAGTTCTTC. This translates into CASSLAVLGQGRGNEQFF.